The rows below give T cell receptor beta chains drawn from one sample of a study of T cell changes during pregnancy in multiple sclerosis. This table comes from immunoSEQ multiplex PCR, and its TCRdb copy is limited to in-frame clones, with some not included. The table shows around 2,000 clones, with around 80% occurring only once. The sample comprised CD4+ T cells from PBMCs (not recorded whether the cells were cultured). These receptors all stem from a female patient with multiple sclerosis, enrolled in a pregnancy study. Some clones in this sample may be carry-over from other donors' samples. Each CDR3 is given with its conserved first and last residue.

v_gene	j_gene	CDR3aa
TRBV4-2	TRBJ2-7	CASSQEGGGPAEQYF
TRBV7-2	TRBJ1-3	CASSSYPESGNTIYF
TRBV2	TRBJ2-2	CASRGGLAGTGELFF
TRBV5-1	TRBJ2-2	CASSLGQGANTGELFF
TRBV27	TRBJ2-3	CASSPGPGLAGDTQYF
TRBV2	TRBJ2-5	CASSTGSSFTGQETQYF
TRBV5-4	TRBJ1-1	CASSRDRRSEAFF
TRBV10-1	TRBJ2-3	CASSDGSAGKTDTQYF
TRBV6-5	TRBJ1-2	CASSYSRGYYGYTF
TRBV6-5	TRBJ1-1	CASSSGQGGTEAFF
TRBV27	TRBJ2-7	CASSFKGGLLAGLYEQYF
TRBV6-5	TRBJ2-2	CASSPGTVNTGELFF
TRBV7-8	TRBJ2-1	CASSLEEGTEQFF
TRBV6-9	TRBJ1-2	CASSYSGGQGYGYTF
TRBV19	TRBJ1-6	CASSIQGAENSPLHF
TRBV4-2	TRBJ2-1	CASSRVSGRGYSGEQFF
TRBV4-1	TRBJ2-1	CASSRGLAAYNEQFF
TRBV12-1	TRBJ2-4	CASSPAARRGNIQYF
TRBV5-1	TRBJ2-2	CASSFSRHTGELFF
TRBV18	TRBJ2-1	CASSPPSGPLYGFF
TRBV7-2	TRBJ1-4	CASSLVFGSGEKLFF
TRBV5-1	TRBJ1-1	CASSDPGKNTEAFF
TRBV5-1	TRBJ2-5	CASSLTAGEGDQETQYF
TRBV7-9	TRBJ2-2	CASSSSLVYTGELFF
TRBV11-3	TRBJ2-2	CASSWVGTGELFF
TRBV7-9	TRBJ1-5	CASSLDHSNQPQHF
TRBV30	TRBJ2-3	CAWSVGGPEADTQYF
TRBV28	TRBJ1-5	CASSPGHVNQPQHF
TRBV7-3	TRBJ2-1	CASSNSGHEQFF
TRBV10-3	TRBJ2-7	CATTRSRDRGVEQYF
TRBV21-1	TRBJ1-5	CASSKALLMVGDQPQHF
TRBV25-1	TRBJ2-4	CASSVQQGGKDIQYF
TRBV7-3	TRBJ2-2	CASSLKIGDTGELFF
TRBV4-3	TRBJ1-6	CASSQALSSYNSPLHF
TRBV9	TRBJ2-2	CASSVEVAEWGTGELFF
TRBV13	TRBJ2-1	CASSLNGDNEQFF
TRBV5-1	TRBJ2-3	CASSANQDTQYF
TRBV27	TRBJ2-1	CASRRLAAHNEQFF
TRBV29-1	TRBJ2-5	CSVEGTGRETQYF
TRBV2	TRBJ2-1	CASSEAYNEQFF
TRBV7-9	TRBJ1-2	CASSPRTGLISRYGYTF
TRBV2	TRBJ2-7	CASRDWAYMEQYF
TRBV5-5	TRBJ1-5	CASSSGGLGQEELNQPQHF
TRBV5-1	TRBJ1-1	CASSLQENTEAFF